These 20 T cell receptor beta chains came from one sample sequenced in a study of T cell repertoires in cytomegalovirus infection. For these TCRs, the target antigens are not known. TCRdb processed the reads anew with MiXCR; each CDR3 protein has one entry. The sample has about half a million distinct CDR3 sequences, roughly 46% seen once. The sequencing here drew on cultured PBMCs, taken from culture after CMV antigen stimulation. These receptors all come from a human donor in good health (CMV status not recorded). Some clones in this sample may be carry-over from other donors' samples.

This clonotype was recorded a few times. For the CDR3, the DNA is TGTGCCAGCAGCTTTGTGGGAGACGGAAACACCATATATTTT. This translates into CASSFVGDGNTIYF. The rearrangement uses TRBV7-2 and TRBJ1-3; D remains ambiguous. The CDR3 loop spans 14 amino acids. In germline, CDR1 is SGHTA, CDR2 FQGNSA. V was pared by 3 bases and J by 4 bases, with 10 bases between.

CDR3 DNA: TGTGCCATCAGGACCGGGACAGGGGGCGCGGAGACCCAGTACTTC. Its protein product is CAIRTGTGGAETQYF. The genes are TRBV10-3 and TRBJ2-5; TRBD1 aligns across 12 bases. With V trimmed by 6 bases and J by 5 bases, 7 bases remained unmatched. The CDR3 covers 15 residues. From germline, CDR1 is ENHRY and CDR2 SYGVKD.

The chain employs TRBV12-3 or TRBV12-4 and TRBJ2-5; TRBD2 aligns across 7 bases. V shed 5 bases and J 5 bases; nucleotides not matched to a gene: 8. This CDR3 is 14 amino acids long. CDR3 in DNA: TGTGCCAGCAGTCCACGGGAGGACTGGGAGACCCAGTACTTC. This gives the protein CASSPREDWETQYF.

This clonotype was detected only a few times. The chain has TRBV7-2 and TRBJ1-5; D is uncertain. CDR1 is SGHTA, CDR2 FQGNSA, per germline. CDR3 length: 14 amino acids. Trimming took off 5 bases at V and 5 bases at J, with 13 bases between the two ends. The CDR3 region is CASSIYRADQPQHF. In nucleotides, the CDR3 is TGTGCCAGCAGCATCTACAGAGCAGATCAGCCCCAGCATTTT.

Details on this clonotype: One end of the junction does not line up with germline, which may come from a read error. CDR3 sequence reads: CASSFSGAPFHF. Here the CDR3 DNA reads TGTGCCAGCAGCTTTAGCGGGGCCCCCTTCCACTTC. The chain carries TRBV7-2 and TRBJ2-7; 8 positions match TRBD2. Germline V gives CDR1 SGHTA, CDR2 FQGNSA. CDR3 length: 12 residues.

A note on this clonotype: Germline and junction disagree at one end, which may indicate a read error. The V gene is TRBV12-5, the J gene TRBJ2-5; the match to TRBD2 covers 7 bases. CDR1 is LGHNT, CDR2 FRNRAP, per germline. There are 11 residues in the CDR3. CDR3 sequence reads: CASGLRLAEFF. The CDR3 DNA reads as TGTGCTAGTGGTTTAAGGCTAGCGGAATTTTTC.

The chain recombines TRBV7-6 with TRBJ2-7; no clear D gene. Germline V gene sequence: CDR1 SGHVS, CDR2 FNYEAQ. The CDR3 loop spans 14 amino acids. With 1 base removed from V and 2 bases from J, the gap between germline ends came to 9 bases. The CDR3 here is CASSLEVSAYEQYF. The CDR3, as DNA: TGTGCCAGCAGCTTAGAGGTCAGTGCCTACGAGCAGTACTTC.

The chain employs TRBV10-3 and TRBJ2-3, with 7 bases identical to TRBD2. Per the germline V gene, CDR1 is ENHRY and CDR2 is SYGVKD. This CDR3 contains 13 residues. V shed 10 bases and J 6 bases; nucleotides not matched to a gene: 10. The CDR3 protein is CATQSGRGDTQYF. In DNA form, the CDR3 reads TGTGCCACTCAGAGCGGGCGGGGGGATACGCAGTATTTT.

The chain combines TRBV2 with TRBJ1-5, with TRBD1 matching 7 bases. The CDR3 loop spans 16 amino acids. Unmatched junction bases numbered 10, after V lost 5 bases and J lost 3 bases. Germline V gene lookup returns CDR1 SNHLY and CDR2 FYNNEI. This CDR3 is CASSRYRGYTNQPQHF. The CDR3 nucleotides are TGTGCCAGCAGTCGTTACAGGGGTTACACCAATCAGCCCCAGCATTTT.

The chain recombines TRBV28 with TRBJ2-5; 7 nucleotides align to TRBD2. V trimming: 6 bases; J trimming: 2 bases; junction bases outside the gene matches: 6. The length of the CDR3 is 14 residues. Germline CDR1 is MDHEN and CDR2 is SYDVKM. The CDR3 sequence: CASRAAGSQETQYF. CDR3 nucleotide sequence: TGTGCCAGCAGGGCAGCGGGATCTCAAGAGACCCAGTACTTC.

This chain joins TRBV7-7 and TRBJ2-3; D uncertain. Germline CDR1 is SSHAT and CDR2 is FNYEAQ (reference sequence). V was trimmed by 8 bases and J by 6 bases, leaving 9 bases between them. The CDR3 has 11 residues. CDR3: CASGYADTQYF. DNA of the CDR3: TGTGCCAGCGGCTACGCGGATACGCAGTATTTT.

This clonotype has more than one count but fewer than ten. The chain carries TRBV7-2 and TRBJ2-3, with TRBD2 matching over 9 bases. With 3 bases clipped from V and 6 bases from J, the junction kept 10 bases outside the gene matches. CDR1 and CDR2 from the germline V gene are SGHTA and FQGNSA. CDR3 length: 16 residues. CDR3 residues: CASSLLSGGTGDTQYF. The CDR3 DNA sequence: TGTGCCAGCAGCTTGCTTAGCGGGGGTACCGGGGATACGCAGTATTTT.

This clonotype occurred a few times. The chain employs TRBV12-3 or TRBV12-4 and TRBJ1-5, with unresolved D. The CDR3 contains 12 residues. The ends were cut back, 6 bases at V and 5 bases at J, with 8 bases in the middle. The CDR3 nucleotides read TGTGCCAGCAGATCGGCGGATCAGCCCCAGCATTTT. Residues: CASRSADQPQHF.

This clonotype turned up a few times. V usage is TRBV2 and J usage is TRBJ2-3; the D is unclear. Germline-derived CDR1 and CDR2 are SNHLY and FYNNEI. Trimming took off 6 bases at V and 8 bases at J, with 12 bases between the two ends. CDR3 length equals 12 residues. The DNA of the CDR3 is TGTGCCAGCAGAGACTGGCTATCTACGCAGTATTTT. The encoded protein is CASRDWLSTQYF.

The chain joins TRBV7-2 to TRBJ2-4, with a weak D call TRBD2 (5 bases). Germline V lookup: CDR1 SGHTA, CDR2 FQGNSA. The CDR3 runs to 12 residues. Between the trimmed V and J ends, which lost 5 bases and 8 bases, there was a span of 10 bases. The CDR3 loop is CASSQTRDIQYF. The DNA for the CDR3 is TGTGCCAGCAGCCAAACGAGGGACATTCAGTACTTC.

This clonotype was seen a few times. The gene calls are TRBV27 and TRBJ2-1; either TRBD1 or TRBD2 may fit D (7 bases each). Germline CDR1 and CDR2: MNHEY and SMNVEV (reference sequence). V lost 5 bases and J 4 bases, leaving 15 bases between the germline ends. There are 15 residues in the CDR3. The CDR3 bases are TGTGCCAGCAGTCATTCCCAGGGGGGGTACAATGAGCAGTTCTTC. Protein: CASSHSQGGYNEQFF.

The chain carries TRBV10-3 and TRBJ2-7; D remains ambiguous. The CDR3 is 15 amino acids. The germline V gene has CDR1 ENHRY and CDR2 SYGVKD. V was cut by 11 bases and J by 6 bases, with 26 bases left in between. The CDR3 sequence: CAATTPSVDYREQYF. The CDR3 nucleotides read TGTGCCGCCACAACTCCTAGTGTTGATTATCGCGAGCAGTACTTC.

J is TRBJ2-2 and V is TRBV20-1, with 7 bases matching TRBD2. The J segment lost 5 bases and the V segment lost 5 bases, leaving 2 bases of the junction unmatched. The CDR3 length is 12 residues. Germline V gives CDR1 DFQATT, CDR2 SNEGSKA (reference sequence). The DNA for the CDR3 is TGCAGTGCTGGGGGGGGGACCGGGGAGCTGTTTTTT. As protein: CSAGGGTGELFF.

The chain uses TRBV7-9 and TRBJ1-3; D call uncertain. The CDR3 extends over 18 amino acids. Trimming cost V 2 bases and J 0 bases, with 17 bases left between them. The V gene's germline CDR1 is SEHNR and CDR2 FQNEAQ (reference sequence). The chain's CDR3 is CASSLMLRPKRSGNTIYF. DNA of the CDR3: TGTGCCAGCAGCTTAATGTTACGACCTAAACGCTCTGGAAACACCATATATTTT.

The V and J genes are TRBV11-3 and TRBJ2-1; D remains ambiguous. This CDR3 comprises 13 residues. Looked up from germline, CDR1 is SGHNT and CDR2 is YENEEA. V lost 6 bases and J lost 5, with 11 bases in between. In DNA form, the CDR3 reads TGTGCCAGCAGACGGAGAAACAACAATGAGCAGTTCTTC. Residues: CASRRRNNNEQFF.